The text below deals with one T cell receptor beta chain. This CDR3 is built from 14 residues. V gave up 4 bases and J gave up 2 bases, with 9 bases separating them. Per the germline V gene, CDR1 is SGHRS and CDR2 is YFSETQ. These data are taken from a study of blood T cell repertoires in COVID-19. Assay used: immunoSEQ multiplex PCR; TCRdb lists only in-frame clones, some missing. The sample includes approximately 280,000 clones, around 90% seen only once; the top ten take around 2%. The receptor comes from a man between 45 and 60 years old with acute or convalescent COVID-19. The V call is TRBV5-1, the J call TRBJ1-4; D gene uncertain. Sequencing was done on a sample of peripheral blood. The CDR3 DNA sequence: TGCGCCAGCAGCGTGGACTTGACTAATGAAAAACTGTTTTTT. Translation: CASSVDLTNEKLFF.